This T cell receptor (beta chain) was identified in a study of T cell responses to AZD1222 COVID-19 vaccine. Findings and caveats of the study: Females outnumbered males among donors, who were mostly white British; clonal diversity was possibly underestimated. Compared with day 0, the breadth and depth of the Spike-specific TCR repertoire rose significantly after two doses of AZD1222. Unmutated variant regions are reportedly targeted by nearly half of spike-specific TCRs. Repertoire sampling happened only post peak T cell response.

On this clone: Its matching antigen is unknown. Mismatch with germline at one junction end may stem from a read error.

TCRdb keeps only in-frame clones here, not all; method: immunoSEQ multiplex PCR. The sample has around 100,000 clones, roughly 86% seen once. Germline assignment: CDR1 LGHDT and CDR2 YNNKEL (reference sequence). The CDR3 covers 13 residues. This receptor was identified in an adult who received the MenACWY meningococcal vaccine as a control. This chain joins TRBV3-1 (or the pseudogene TRBV3-2) and TRBJ2-7; 8 bases agree with TRBD1. Specimen: peripheral blood, collected 28 days after the second dose of the MenACWY control vaccine. This chain's CDR3 is CASSQQGRGPPDF. CDR3 bases: TGTGCCAGCAGCCAACAGGGCAGGGGGCCACCCGACTTC.